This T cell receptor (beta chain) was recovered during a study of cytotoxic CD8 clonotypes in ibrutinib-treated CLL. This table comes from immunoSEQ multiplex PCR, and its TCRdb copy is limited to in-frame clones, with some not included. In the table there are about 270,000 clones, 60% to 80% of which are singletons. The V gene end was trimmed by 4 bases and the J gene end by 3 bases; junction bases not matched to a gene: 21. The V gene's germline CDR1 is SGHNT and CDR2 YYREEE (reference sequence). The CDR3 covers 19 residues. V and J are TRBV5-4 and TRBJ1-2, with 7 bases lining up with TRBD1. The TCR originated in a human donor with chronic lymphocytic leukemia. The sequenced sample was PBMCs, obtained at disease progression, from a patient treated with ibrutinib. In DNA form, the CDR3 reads TGTGCCAGCAGCGTGGACCATAACTCAAACAGGGGAGCTTACTATGGCTACACCTTC. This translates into CASSVDHNSNRGAYYGYTF.